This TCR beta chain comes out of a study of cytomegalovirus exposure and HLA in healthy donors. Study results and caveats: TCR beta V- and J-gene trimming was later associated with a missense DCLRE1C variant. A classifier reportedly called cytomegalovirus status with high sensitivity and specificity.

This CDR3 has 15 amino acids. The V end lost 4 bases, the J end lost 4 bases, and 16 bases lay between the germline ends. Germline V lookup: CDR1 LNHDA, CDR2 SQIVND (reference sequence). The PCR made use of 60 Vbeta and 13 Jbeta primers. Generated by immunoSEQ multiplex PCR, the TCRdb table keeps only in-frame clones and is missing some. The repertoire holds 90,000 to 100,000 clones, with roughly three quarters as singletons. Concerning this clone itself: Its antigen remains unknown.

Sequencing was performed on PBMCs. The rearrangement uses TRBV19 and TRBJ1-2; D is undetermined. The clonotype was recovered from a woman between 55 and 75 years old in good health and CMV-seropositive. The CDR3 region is CASSKKEGTFYGYTF. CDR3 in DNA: TGTGCCAGTAGTAAAAAGGAGGGTACTTTCTATGGCTACACCTTC.